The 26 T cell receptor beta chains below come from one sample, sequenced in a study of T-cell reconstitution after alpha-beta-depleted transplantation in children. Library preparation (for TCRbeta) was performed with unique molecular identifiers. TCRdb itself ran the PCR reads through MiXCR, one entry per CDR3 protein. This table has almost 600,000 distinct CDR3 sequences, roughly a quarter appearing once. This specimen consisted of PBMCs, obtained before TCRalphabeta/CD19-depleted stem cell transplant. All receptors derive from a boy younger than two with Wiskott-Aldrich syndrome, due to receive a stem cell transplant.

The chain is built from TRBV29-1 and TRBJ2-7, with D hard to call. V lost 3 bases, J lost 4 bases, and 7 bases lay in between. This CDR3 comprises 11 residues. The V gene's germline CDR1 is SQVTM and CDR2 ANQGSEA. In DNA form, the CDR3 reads TGCAGCGTTGAGATGGGATACGAGCAGTACTTC. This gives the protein CSVEMGYEQYF.

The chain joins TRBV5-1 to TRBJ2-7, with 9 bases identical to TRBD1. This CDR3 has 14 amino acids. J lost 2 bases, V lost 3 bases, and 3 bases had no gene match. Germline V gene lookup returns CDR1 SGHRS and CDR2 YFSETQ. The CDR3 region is CASSSNRGPYEQYF. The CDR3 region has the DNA TGCGCCAGCAGCTCTAACAGGGGGCCCTACGAGCAGTACTTC.

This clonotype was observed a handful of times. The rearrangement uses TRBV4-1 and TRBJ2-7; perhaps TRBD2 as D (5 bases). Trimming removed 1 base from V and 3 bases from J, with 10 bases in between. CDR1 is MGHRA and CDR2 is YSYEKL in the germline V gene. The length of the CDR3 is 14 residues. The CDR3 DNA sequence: TGCGCCAGCAGCCAAGCGGGGTCTGGCTACGAGCAGTACTTC. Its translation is CASSQAGSGYEQYF.

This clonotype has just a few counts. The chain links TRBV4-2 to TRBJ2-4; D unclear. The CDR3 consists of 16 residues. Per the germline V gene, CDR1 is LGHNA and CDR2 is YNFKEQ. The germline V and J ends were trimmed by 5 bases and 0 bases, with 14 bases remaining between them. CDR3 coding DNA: TGTGCCAGCAGCAATAGGACGGGTCTAGCCAAAAACATTCAGTACTTC. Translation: CASSNRTGLAKNIQYF.

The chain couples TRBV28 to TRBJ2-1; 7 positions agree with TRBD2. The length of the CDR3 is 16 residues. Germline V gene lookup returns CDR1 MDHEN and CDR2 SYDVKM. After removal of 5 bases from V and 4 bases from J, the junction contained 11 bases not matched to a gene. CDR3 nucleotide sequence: TGTGCCAGCAGTCAAATAGGACTAGGCCGTTACAATGAGCAGTTCTTC. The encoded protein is CASSQIGLGRYNEQFF.

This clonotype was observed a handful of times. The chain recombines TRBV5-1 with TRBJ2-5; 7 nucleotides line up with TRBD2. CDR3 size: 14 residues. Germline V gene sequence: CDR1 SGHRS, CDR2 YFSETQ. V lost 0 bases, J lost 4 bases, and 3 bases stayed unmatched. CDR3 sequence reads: CASSLGLASETQYF. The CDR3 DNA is TGCGCCAGCAGCTTGGGACTAGCATCAGAGACCCAGTACTTC.

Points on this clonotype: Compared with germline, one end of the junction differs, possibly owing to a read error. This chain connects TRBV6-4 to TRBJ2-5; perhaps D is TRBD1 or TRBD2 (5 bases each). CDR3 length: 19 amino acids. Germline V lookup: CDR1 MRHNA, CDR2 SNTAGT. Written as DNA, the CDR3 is TGTGCCATCAGTGACTCCAGTGGGGGACCCACCTGGAAGGGAGAGACCCAGTACTTC. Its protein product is CAISDSSGGPTWKGETQYF.

The CDR3 DNA sequence: TGCGCCAGCAGCTCCCTTTCATCGTTATTTGGAACCTCTAACTATGGCTACACCTTC. Encoded protein: CASSSLSSLFGTSNYGYTF. The chain is built from TRBV5-1 and TRBJ1-2; D call uncertain. Between the trimmed V and J ends, which lost 3 bases and 0 bases, there was a span of 24 bases. CDR3 length: 19 residues. The germline V gene has CDR1 SGHRS and CDR2 YFSETQ.

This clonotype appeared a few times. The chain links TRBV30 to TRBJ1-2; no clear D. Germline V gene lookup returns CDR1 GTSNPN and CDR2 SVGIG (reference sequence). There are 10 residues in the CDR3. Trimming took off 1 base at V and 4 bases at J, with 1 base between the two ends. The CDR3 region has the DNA TGTGCCTGGAGTGGCTATGGCTACACCTTC. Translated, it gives CAWSGYGYTF.

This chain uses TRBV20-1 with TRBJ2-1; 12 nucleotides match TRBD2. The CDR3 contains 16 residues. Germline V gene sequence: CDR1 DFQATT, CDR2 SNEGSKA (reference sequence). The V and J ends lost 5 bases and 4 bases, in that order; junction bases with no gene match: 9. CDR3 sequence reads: CSAPTSGRGGYNEQFF. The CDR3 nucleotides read TGCAGTGCTCCGACTAGCGGGAGAGGGGGGTACAATGAGCAGTTCTTC.

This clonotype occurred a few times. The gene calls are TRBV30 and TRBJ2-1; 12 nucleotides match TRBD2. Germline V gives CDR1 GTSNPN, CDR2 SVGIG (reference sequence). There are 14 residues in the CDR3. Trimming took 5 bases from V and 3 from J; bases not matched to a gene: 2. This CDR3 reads CAWLTSGSYNEQFF. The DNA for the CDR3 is TGTGCCTGGTTGACTAGCGGGAGCTACAATGAGCAGTTCTTC. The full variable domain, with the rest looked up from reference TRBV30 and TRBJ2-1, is SQTIHQWPATLVQPVGSPLSLECTVEGTSNPNLYWYRQAAGRGLQLLFYSVGIGQISSEVPQNLSASRPQDRQFILSSKKLLLSDSGFYLCAWLTSGSYNEQFFGPGTRLTVL.

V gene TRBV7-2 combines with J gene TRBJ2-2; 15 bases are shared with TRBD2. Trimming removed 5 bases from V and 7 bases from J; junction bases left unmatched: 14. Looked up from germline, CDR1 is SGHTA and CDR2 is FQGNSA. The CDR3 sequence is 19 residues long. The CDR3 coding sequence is TGTGCCAGCAGCCCCAGGACTAGCGGGAGGGCGTTTTGGAGCGGGGAGCTGTTTTTT. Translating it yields CASSPRTSGRAFWSGELFF.

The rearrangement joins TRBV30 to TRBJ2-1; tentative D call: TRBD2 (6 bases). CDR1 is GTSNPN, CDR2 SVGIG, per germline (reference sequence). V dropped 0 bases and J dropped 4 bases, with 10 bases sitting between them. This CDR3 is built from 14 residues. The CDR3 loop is CAWSVFGGYNEQFF. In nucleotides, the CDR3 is TGTGCCTGGAGTGTATTTGGGGGGTACAATGAGCAGTTCTTC.

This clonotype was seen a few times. The CDR3 DNA is TGTGCCAGCAGTTACTCCCAGTCCTCTGGGTCACCCCTCCACTTT. Translating it yields CASSYSQSSGSPLHF. This chain links TRBV6-5 with TRBJ1-6; D gene uncertain. This CDR3 comprises 15 residues. V lost 0 bases to trimming and J lost 10 bases, with 13 bases between them. CDR1 and CDR2 (germline): MNHEY, SVGAGI.

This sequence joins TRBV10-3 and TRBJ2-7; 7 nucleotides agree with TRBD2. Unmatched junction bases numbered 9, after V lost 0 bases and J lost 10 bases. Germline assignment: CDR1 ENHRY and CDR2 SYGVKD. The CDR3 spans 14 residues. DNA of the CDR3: TGTGCCATCAGTGAGTCAACGGTGTGGGACTACCAGTACTTC. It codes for CAISESTVWDYQYF.

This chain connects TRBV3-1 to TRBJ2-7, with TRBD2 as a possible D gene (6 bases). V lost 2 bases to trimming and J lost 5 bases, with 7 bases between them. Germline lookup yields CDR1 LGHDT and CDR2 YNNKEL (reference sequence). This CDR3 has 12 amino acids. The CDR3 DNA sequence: TGTGCCAGCAGCCAAATAGCGGACGAGCAGTACTTC. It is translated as CASSQIADEQYF.

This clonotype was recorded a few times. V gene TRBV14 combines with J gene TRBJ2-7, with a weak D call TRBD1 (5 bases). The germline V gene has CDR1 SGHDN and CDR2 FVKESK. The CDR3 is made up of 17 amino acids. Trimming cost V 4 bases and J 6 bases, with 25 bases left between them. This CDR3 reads CASSPLGRWAFGFEQYF. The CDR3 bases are TGTGCCAGCAGCCCGTTGGGGCGGTGGGCCTTCGGCTTCGAGCAGTACTTC.

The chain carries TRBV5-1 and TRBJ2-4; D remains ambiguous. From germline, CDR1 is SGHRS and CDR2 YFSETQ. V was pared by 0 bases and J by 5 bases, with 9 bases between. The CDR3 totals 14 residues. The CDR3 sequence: CASSLARGENIQYF. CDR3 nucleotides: TGCGCCAGCAGCTTGGCACGCGGAGAAAACATTCAGTACTTC.

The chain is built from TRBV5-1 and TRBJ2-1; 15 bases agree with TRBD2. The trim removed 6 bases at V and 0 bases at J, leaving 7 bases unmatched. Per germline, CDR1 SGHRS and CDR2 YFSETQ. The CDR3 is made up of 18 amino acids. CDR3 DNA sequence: TGCGCCAGCAAGGGACTAGCGGGAGGTGGTAGCTCCTACAATGAGCAGTTCTTC. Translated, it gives CASKGLAGGGSSYNEQFF.

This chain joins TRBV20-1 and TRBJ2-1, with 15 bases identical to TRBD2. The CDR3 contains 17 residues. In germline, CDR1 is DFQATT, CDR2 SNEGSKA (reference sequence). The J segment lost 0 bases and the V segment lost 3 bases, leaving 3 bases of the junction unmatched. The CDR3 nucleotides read TGCAGTGCTAGGGGACTAGCGGGAGGTCACTCCTACAATGAGCAGTTCTTC. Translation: CSARGLAGGHSYNEQFF.

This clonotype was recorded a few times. The CDR3 reads CASSPRLAGGCEQFF. CDR3 sequence (DNA): TGTGCCAGCAGCCCCCGACTAGCGGGAGGATGTGAGCAGTTCTTC. This chain links TRBV9 with TRBJ2-1, with TRBD2 matching over 13 bases. Germline V gene lookup returns CDR1 SGDLS and CDR2 YYNGEE. CDR3 length: 15 amino acids. V trimming: 4 bases; J trimming: 9 bases; junction bases outside the gene matches: 7.

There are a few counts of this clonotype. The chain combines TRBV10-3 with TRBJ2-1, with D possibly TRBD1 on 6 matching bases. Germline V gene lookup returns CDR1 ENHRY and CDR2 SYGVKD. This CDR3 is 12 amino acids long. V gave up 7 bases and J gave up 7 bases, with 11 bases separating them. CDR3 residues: CAIIGRGNEQFF. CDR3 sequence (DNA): TGTGCCATCATCGGCAGGGGAAATGAGCAGTTCTTC.

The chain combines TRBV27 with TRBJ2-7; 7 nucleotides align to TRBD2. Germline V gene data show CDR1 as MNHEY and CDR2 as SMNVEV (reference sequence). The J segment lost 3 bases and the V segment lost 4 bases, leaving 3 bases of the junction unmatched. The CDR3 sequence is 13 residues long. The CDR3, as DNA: TGTGCCAGCAGTTGGCGGGAGAACTACGAGCAGTACTTC. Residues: CASSWRENYEQYF.

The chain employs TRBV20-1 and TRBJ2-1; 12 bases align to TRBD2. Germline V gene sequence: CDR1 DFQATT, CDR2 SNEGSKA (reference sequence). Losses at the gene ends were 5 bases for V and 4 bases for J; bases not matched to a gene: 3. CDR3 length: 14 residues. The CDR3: CSASGTSGYNEQFF. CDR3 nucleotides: TGCAGTGCTTCCGGGACTAGCGGGTACAATGAGCAGTTCTTC.

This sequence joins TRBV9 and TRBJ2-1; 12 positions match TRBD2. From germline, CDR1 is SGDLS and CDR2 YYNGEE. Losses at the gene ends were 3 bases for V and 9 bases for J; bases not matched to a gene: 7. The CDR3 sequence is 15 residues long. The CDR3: CASSGTSGAPSEQFF. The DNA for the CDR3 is TGTGCCAGCAGCGGGACTAGCGGGGCCCCGAGTGAGCAGTTCTTC.

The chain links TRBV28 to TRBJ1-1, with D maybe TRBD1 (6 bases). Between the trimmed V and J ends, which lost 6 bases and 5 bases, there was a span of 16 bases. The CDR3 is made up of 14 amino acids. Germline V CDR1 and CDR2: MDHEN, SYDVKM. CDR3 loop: CASSPWRGNTEAFF. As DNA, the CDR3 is TGTGCCAGCAGCCCCTGGAGGGGGAATACTGAAGCTTTCTTT.